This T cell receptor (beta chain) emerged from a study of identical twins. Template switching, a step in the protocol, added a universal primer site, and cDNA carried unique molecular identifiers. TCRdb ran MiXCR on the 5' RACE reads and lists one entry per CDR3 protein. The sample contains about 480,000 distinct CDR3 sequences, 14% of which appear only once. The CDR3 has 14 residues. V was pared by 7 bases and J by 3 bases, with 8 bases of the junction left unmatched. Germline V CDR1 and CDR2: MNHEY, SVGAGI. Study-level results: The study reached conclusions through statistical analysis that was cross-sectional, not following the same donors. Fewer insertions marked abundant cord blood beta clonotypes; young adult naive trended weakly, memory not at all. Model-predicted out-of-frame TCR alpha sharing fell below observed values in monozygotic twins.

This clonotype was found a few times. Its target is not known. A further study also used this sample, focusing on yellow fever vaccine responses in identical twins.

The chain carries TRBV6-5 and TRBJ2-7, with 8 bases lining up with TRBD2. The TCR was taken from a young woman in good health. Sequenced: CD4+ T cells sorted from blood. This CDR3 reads CASTSSGGSYEQYF. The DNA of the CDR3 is TGTGCCAGCACTTCCAGCGGGGGCAGCTACGAGCAGTACTTC.